This T cell receptor beta chain was found in a study of OX40 agonist ivuxolimab in advanced cancers. Clones were read by immunoSEQ multiplex PCR, and TCRdb kept only the in-frame ones, dropping some. The sample has some 66,000 clones; 85% are singletons. The V gene's germline CDR1 is LNHDA and CDR2 SQIVND (reference sequence). Trimming pared 7 bases from V and 0 bases from J, leaving 12 bases between. The CDR3 sequence is 14 residues long. Sequencing used CD4+ or CD8+ T cells sorted from blood, obtained in a trial of the OX40 agonist ivuxolimab. This receptor was identified in an adult with an advanced solid tumor such as melanoma, head and neck, liver or kidney cancer. The V call is TRBV19, the J call TRBJ1-1; maybe TRBD1 (6 bases). The CDR3 DNA sequence: TGTGCCAGTACCCTAGGGGGGATGAACACTGAAGCTTTCTTT. This translates into CASTLGGMNTEAFF.